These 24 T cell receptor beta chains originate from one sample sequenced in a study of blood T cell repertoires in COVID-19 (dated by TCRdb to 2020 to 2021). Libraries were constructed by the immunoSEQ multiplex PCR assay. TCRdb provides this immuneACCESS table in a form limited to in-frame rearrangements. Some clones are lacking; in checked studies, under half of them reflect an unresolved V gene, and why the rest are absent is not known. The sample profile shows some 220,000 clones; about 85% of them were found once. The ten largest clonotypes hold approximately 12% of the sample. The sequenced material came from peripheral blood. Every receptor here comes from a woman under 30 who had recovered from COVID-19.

CDR3 in DNA: TGTGCCATCAAATCGACTAGCGGATTCACAGATACGCAGTATTTT. It yields the protein CAIKSTSGFTDTQYF. V gene TRBV2 combines with J gene TRBJ2-3; 9 nucleotides match TRBD2. The CDR3 consists of 15 residues. Looked up from germline, CDR1 is SNHLY and CDR2 is FYNNEI. After removal of 10 bases from V and 2 bases from J, the junction contained 10 bases not matched to a gene.

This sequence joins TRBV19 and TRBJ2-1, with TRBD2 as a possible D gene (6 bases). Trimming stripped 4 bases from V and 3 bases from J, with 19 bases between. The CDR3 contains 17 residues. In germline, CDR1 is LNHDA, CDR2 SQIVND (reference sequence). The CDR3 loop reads CASSTAGRPRGYNEQFF. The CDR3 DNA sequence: TGTGCCAGTAGTACCGCGGGACGGCCTCGCGGCTACAATGAGCAGTTCTTC.

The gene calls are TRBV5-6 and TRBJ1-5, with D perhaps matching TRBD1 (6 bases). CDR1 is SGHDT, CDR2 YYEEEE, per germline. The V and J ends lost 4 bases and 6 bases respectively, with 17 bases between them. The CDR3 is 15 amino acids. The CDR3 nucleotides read TGTGCCAGCAGCCTTGGAACAGGGCCGGTTCAGCCCCAGCATTTT. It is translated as CASSLGTGPVQPQHF.

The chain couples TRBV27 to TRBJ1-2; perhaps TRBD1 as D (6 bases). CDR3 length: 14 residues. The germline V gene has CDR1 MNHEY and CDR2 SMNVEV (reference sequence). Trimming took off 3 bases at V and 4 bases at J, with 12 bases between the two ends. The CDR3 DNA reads TGTGCCAGCAGTTTCGGGGGGCGCGGCTATGGCTACACCTTC. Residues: CASSFGGRGYGYTF.

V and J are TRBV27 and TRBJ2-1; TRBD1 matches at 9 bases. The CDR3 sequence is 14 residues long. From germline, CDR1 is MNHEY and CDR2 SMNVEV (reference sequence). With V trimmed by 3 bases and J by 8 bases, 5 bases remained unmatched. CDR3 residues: CASSFTGGFYEQFF. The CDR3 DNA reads TGTGCCAGCAGTTTTACAGGGGGCTTCTATGAGCAGTTCTTC.

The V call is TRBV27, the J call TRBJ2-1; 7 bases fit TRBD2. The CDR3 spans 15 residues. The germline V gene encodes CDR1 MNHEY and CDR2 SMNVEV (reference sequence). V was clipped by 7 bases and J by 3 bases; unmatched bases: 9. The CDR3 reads CASTWMGGSYNEQFF. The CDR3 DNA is TGTGCCAGCACCTGGATGGGGGGGAGCTACAATGAGCAGTTCTTC.

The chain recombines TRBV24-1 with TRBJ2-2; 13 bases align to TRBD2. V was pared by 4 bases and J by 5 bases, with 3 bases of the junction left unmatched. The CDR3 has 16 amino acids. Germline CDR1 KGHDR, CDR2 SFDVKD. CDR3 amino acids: CATSDRGLAGTGELFF. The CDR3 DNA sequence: TGTGCCACCAGTGACCGGGGACTAGCGGGGACCGGGGAGCTGTTTTTT.

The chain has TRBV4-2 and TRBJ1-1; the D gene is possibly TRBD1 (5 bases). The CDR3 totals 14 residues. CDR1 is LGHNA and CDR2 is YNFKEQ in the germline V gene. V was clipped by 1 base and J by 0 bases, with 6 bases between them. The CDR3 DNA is TGTGCCAGCAGCCAAGGACAGCTGAACACTGAAGCTTTCTTT. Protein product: CASSQGQLNTEAFF.

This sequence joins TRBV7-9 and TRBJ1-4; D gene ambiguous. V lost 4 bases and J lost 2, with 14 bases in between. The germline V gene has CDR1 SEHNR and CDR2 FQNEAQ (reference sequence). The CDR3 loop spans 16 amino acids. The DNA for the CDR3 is TGTGCCAGCAGCTCAATTTTAGCCGTGACTAATGAAAAACTGTTTTTT. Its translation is CASSSILAVTNEKLFF.

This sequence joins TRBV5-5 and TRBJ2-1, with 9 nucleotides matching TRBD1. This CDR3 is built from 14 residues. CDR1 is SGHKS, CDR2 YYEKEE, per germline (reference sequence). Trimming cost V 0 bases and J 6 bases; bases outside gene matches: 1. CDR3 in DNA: TGTGCCAGCAGCTTGGTGACAGGGGGCAATGAGCAGTTCTTC. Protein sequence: CASSLVTGGNEQFF.

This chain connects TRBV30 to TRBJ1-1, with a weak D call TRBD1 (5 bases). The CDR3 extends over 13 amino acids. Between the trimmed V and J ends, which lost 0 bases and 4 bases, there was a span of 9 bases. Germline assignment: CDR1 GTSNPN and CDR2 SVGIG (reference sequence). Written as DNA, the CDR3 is TGTGCCTGGAGTGTAGTGGGGCTCACTGAAGCTTTCTTT. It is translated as CAWSVVGLTEAFF.

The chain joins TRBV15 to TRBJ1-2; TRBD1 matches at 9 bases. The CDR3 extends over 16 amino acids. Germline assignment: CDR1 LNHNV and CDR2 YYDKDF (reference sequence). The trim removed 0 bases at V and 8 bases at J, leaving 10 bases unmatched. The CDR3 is CATSREGWGQGGGYTF. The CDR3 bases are TGTGCCACCAGCAGAGAAGGGTGGGGACAGGGAGGCGGCTACACCTTC.

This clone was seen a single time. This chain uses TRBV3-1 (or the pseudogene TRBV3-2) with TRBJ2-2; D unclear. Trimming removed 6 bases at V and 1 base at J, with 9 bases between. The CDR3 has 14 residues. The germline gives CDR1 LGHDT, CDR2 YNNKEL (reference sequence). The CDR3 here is CASSYTWNTGELFF. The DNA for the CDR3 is TGTGCCAGCAGTTACACATGGAACACCGGGGAGCTGTTTTTT.

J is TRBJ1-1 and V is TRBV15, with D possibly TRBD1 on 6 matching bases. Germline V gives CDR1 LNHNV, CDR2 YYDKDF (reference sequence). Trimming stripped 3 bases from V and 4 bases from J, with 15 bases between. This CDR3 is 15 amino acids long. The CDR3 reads CATSSRRGAGTEAFF. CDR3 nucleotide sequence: TGTGCCACCAGCAGTAGACGGGGGGCTGGCACTGAAGCTTTCTTT.

This CDR3 reads CASSLAKAGGQYEQYF. In DNA form, the CDR3 reads TGTGCCAGCAGCTTAGCGAAGGCAGGGGGTCAGTACGAGCAGTACTTC. The gene calls are TRBV7-6 and TRBJ2-7; TRBD1 matches 7 bases. This CDR3 region has 16 residues. The V gene end was trimmed by 0 bases and the J gene end by 4 bases; junction bases not matched to a gene: 9. Germline CDR1 SGHVS, CDR2 FNYEAQ.

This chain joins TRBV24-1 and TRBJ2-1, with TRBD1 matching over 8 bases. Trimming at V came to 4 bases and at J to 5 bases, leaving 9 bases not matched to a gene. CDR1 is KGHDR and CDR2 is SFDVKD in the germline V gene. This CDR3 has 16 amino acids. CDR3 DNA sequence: TGTGCCACCAGTGACTCAGGACAGGGTTTCAACAATGAGCAGTTCTTC. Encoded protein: CATSDSGQGFNNEQFF.

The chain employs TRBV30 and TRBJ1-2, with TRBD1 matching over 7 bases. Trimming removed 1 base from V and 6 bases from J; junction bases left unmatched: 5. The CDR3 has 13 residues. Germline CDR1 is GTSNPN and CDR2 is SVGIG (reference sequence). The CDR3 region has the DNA TGTGCCTGGAGTGAGGGACAGTGGAATGGCTACACCTTC. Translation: CAWSEGQWNGYTF.

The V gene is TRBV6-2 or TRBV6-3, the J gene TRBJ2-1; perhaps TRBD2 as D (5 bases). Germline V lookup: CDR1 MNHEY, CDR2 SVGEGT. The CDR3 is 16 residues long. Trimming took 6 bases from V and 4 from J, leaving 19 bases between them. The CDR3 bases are TGTGCCAGCAGCGTAATAGAGACTCCGGGATACAATGAGCAGTTCTTC. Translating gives CASSVIETPGYNEQFF.

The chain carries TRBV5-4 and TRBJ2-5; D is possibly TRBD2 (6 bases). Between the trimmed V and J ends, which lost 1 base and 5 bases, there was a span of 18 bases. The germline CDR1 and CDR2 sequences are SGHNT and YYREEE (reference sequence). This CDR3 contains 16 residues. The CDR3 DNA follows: TGTGCCAGCAGCTTGCGGGGGAAGGGAGTAGGGGAGACCCAGTACTTC. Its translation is CASSLRGKGVGETQYF.

The DNA of the CDR3 is TGTGCCTGGAGTGCCAGTAGGGGGCTGAGGAGCAATCAGCCCCAGCATTTT. As protein: CAWSASRGLRSNQPQHF. The V and J genes are TRBV30 and TRBJ1-5; 7 bases agree with TRBD1. CDR1 GTSNPN and CDR2 SVGIG come from the germline V gene (reference sequence). The CDR3 loop spans 17 amino acids. V trimming: 1 base; J trimming: 1 base; junction bases outside the gene matches: 10.

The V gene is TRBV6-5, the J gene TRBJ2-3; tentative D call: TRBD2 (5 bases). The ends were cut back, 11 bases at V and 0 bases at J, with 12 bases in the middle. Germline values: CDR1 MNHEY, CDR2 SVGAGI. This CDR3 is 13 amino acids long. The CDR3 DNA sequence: TGTGCCGGTACTCGGACTAGCACAGATACGCAGTATTTT. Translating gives CAGTRTSTDTQYF.

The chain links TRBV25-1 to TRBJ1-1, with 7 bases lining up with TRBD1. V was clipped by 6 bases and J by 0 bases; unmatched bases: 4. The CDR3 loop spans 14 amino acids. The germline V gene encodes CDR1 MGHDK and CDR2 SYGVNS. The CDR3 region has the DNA TGTGCCAGCAGGATGGGACAGATGAACACTGAAGCTTTCTTT. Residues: CASRMGQMNTEAFF.

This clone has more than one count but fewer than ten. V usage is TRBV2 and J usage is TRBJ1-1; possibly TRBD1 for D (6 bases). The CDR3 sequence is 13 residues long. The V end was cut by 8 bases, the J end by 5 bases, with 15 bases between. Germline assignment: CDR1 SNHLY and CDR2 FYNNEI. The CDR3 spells CASAWGRETEAFF. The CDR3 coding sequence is TGTGCCAGCGCGTGGGGGCGGGAGACTGAAGCTTTCTTT. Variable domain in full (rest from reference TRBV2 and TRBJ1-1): EPEVTQTPSHQVTQMGQEVILRCVPISNHLYFYWYRQILGQKVEFLVSFYNNEISEKSEIFDDQFSVERPDGSNFTLKIRSTKLEDSAMYFCASAWGRETEAFFGQGTRLTVV.

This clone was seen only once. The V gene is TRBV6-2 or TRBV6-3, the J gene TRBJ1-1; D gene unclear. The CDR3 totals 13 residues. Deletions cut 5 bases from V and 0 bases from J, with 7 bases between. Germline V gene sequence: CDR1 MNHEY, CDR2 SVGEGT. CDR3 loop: CASSQTVNTEAFF. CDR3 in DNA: TGTGCCAGCAGTCAGACTGTGAACACTGAAGCTTTCTTT.